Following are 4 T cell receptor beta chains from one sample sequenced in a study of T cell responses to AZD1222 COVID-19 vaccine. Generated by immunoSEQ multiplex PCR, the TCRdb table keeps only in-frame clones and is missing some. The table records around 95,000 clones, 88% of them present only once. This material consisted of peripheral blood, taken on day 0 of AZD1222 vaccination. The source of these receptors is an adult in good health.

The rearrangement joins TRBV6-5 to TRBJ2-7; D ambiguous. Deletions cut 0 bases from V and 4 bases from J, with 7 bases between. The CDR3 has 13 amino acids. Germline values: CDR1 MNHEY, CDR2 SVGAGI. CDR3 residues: CASSYSTQYEQYF. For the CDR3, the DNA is TGTGCCAGCAGTTACTCGACACAATACGAGCAGTACTTC.

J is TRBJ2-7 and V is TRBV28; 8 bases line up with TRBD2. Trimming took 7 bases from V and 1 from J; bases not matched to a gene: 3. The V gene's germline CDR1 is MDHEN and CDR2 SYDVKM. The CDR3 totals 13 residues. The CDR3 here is CASISGSSYEQYF. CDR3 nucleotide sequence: TGTGCCAGCATAAGCGGGAGTTCCTACGAGCAGTACTTC.

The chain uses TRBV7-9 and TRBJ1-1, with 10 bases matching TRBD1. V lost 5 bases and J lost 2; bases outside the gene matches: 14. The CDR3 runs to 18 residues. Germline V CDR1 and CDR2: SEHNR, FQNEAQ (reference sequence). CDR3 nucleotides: TGTGCCAGCAGCCCCCGGGTGCTGGGACAGGGGTTCAACACTGAAGCTTTCTTT. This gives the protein CASSPRVLGQGFNTEAFF. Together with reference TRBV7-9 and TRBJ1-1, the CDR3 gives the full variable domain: DTGVSQNPRHKITKRGQNVTFRCDPISEHNRLYWYRQTLGQGPEFLTYFQNEAQLEKSRLLSDRFSAERPKGSFSTLEIQRTEQGDSAMYLCASSPRVLGQGFNTEAFFGQGTRLTVV.

CDR3 in amino acids: CASRDDNYEQYF. CDR3 in DNA: TGTGCCAGCAGGGACGACAACTACGAGCAGTACTTC. This chain connects TRBV12-3 or TRBV12-4 to TRBJ2-7, with D uncertain. V lost 6 bases, J lost 3 bases, and 9 bases lay in between. The length of the CDR3 is 12 residues.